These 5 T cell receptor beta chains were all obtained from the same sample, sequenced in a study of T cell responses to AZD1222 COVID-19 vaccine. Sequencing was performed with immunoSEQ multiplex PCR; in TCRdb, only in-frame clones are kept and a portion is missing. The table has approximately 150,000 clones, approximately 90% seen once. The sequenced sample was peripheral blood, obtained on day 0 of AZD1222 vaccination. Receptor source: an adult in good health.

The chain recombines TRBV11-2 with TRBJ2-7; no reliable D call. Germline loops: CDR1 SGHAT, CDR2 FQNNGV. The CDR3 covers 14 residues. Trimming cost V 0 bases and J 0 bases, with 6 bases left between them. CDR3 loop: CASSLERSSYEQYF. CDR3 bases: TGTGCCAGCAGCTTAGAAAGGAGCTCCTACGAGCAGTACTTC.

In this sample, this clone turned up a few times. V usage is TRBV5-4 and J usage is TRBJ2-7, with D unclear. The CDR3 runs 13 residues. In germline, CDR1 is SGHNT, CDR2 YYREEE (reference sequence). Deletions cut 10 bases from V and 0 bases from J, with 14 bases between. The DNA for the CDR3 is TGTGCCTGGTTCAGCCGGGCCTCCTACGAGCAGTACTTC. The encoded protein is CAWFSRASYEQYF.

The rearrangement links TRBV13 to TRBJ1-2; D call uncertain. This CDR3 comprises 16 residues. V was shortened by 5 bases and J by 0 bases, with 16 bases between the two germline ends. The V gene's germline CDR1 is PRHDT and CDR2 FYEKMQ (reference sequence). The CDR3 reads CASSHDIGPANYGYTF. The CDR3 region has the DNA TGTGCCAGCAGCCACGACATAGGCCCTGCTAACTATGGCTACACCTTC. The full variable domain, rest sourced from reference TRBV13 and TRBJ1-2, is AAGVIQSPRHLIKEKRETATLKCYPIPRHDTVYWYQQGPGQDPQFLISFYEKMQSDKGSIPDRFSAQQFSDYHSELNMSSLELGDSALYFCASSHDIGPANYGYTFGSGTRLTVV.

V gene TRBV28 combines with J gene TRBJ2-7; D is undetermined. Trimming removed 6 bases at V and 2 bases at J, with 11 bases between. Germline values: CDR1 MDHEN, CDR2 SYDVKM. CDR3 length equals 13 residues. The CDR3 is CASSKGRTYEQYF. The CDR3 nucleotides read TGTGCCAGCAGCAAAGGACGAACCTACGAGCAGTACTTC.

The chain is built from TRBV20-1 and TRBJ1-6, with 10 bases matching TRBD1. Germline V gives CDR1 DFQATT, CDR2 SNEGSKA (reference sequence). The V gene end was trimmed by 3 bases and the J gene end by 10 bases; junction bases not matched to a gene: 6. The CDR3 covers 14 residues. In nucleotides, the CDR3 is TGCAGTGCTAGTGACAGGGGGCGCGGCTCACCCCTCCACTTT. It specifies CSASDRGRGSPLHF.